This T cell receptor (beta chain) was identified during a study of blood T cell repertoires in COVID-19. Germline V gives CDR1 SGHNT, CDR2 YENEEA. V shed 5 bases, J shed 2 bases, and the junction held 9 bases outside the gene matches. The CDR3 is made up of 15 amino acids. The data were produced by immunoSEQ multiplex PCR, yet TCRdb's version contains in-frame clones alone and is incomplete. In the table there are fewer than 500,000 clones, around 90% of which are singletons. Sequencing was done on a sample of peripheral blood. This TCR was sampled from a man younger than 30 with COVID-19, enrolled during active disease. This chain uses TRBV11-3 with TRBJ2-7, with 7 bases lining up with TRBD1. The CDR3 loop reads CASSPQRTGPYEQYF. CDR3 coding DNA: TGTGCCAGCAGCCCACAGAGGACAGGCCCCTACGAGCAGTACTTC.